These T cell receptor beta chains were read from a single sample in a study of cytomegalovirus exposure and HLA in healthy donors. Assay: immunoSEQ multiplex PCR; the TCRdb copy retains only in-frame clones and omits some. The data contain over 200,000 clones, 70% to 90% of them singletons. The sequenced sample was PBMCs. The receptors stem from a woman aged 18 to 35 in good health and CMV-seronegative. Both conserved end residues are trimmed from each CDR3.

V,CDR3
TRBV5-1,ASSPRVQGSAYEQY
TRBV29-1,SVEESNIYEQY
TRBV2,ASRPRRHNTQY
TRBV28,ASSSRLVTDTQY
TRBV5-1,ASRLDRGYTEAF
TRBV5-1,ASSPRDRAYNEQF
TRBV30,AWSVGTGYEQY
TRBV5-6,ASSGIGQGADEQY
TRBV27,ASSLGREQF
TRBV13,ASSEAGTGQRVNTEAF
TRBV6-5,ASSYRVPRNTEAF
TRBV4-3,ASSQDATPSVNGYT
TRBV4-3,ASSALGQGASGANVLT
TRBV19,ASILVSNGSYNEQF
TRBV7-9,ASSLKGAGEKLF
TRBV9,ASSTGQGFTEAF
TRBV19,ASSIDSTDEQF
TRBV28,ASSPIGWGEREFTDTQY
TRBV19,ASNNGRINNEQF
TRBV2,ASNLAGVAYNEQF
TRBV7-2,ASSPRGTGHEKLF
TRBV2,ASSARGTGLNYGYT
TRBV28,ASSQGIHTEAF
TRBV7-2,ASSLRASGQAANYGYT
TRBV9,ASSVGTGVVGSYNEQF
TRBV6-5,ASSYGQGISYEQY
TRBV10-3,AISEGRGLAGGPGAATQY
TRBV5-1,ASSLVRAGGVQETQY
TRBV7-8,ASSPFLSGRGVYEQY
TRBV6-1,ASSEGIWGTENQPQH
TRBV25-1,ASSATGTGSAETQY
TRBV19,ASTSSWVSSGANVLT
TRBV6-6,ASSYLTANYGYT
TRBV27,ASSPGNNYEQY
TRBV7-2,ASSRGVRTQPQH
TRBV18,ASSLGTTDTQY
TRBV5-8,ASSLVKRSLSGNTIY
TRBV19,ASSWRLAGSYEQY
TRBV30,AWSVASGRISSYEQY
TRBV5-4,ASTQNRGIYGYT
TRBV28,AGILSQGRASYEQY
TRBV4-1,ASSQDRGAIAQPQH
TRBV28,ASSLGDRRNQPQH
TRBV19,ATTPTVLNTEAF
TRBV7-9,ASAHGSNSYNEQF
TRBV5-6,ASSLYIASGFRGEQY
TRBV27,ASSLGQGVTNEKLF
TRBV11-2,ASSFGGNTGELF
TRBV10-2,ASSDRQVNQPQH
TRBV2,ASSGIGAEAF
TRBV19,ASSGLVGNLLGYT
TRBV6-5,ASSYWAGTNEKLF